This is a list of T cell receptor beta chains from one sample in a study of T-cell memory formation after mild COVID-19. TCRdb reanalysed the 5' RACE reads using MiXCR and keeps one entry per CDR3 protein. This table has about 400,000 distinct CDR3 sequences, approximately 15% appearing once. The sequencing input was PBMCs or a T cell subset sorted from them (not recorded which). These receptors were taken from a man between 18 and 35 years old who had mild COVID-19 (a few samples of this study predate the infection). Cell type and time point are not known. The CDR3 runs from the conserved cysteine through the conserved F or W. D genes are given only for firm matches. Clone size is not always given. Where it is, it says once, few, many or a class for expanded clones.

TRBV5-1	.	TRBJ1-4	TRBD1	CASSTGQPNEKLFF	TGCGCCAGCAGCACGGGACAGCCAAATGAAAAACTGTTTTTT
TRBV12-3/TRBV12-4	many	TRBJ2-3	.	CASSLLTDTQYF	TGTGCCAGCAGTTTGTTGACAGATACGCAGTATTTT
TRBV10-3	few	TRBJ2-2	.	CAIGPVTGELFF	TGTGCCATCGGCCCAGTCACCGGGGAGCTGTTTTTT
TRBV7-7	many	TRBJ2-5	.	CASSPSAGQETQYF	TGTGCCAGCAGCCCCTCGGCCGGGCAGGAGACCCAGTACTTC
TRBV6-5	few	TRBJ2-2	.	CASSYGENTGELFF	TGTGCCAGCAGTTATGGGGAGAACACCGGGGAGCTGTTTTTT
TRBV6-5	few	TRBJ1-5	TRBD1	CASRPGTGSYSNQPQHF	TGTGCCAGCCGCCCCGGGACAGGGAGCTATAGCAATCAGCCCCAGCATTTT
TRBV3-1	few	TRBJ2-3	.	CASSQDRTDTQYF	TGTGCCAGCAGCCAAGACCGGACAGATACGCAGTATTTT
TRBV7-2	.	TRBJ1-1	.	CASSYTGPIEAFF	TGTGCCAGCAGCTATACAGGGCCTATAGAAGCTTTCTTT
TRBV7-8	few	TRBJ2-7	.	CASSSTDFAYEQYF	TGTGCCAGCAGCTCGACAGACTTCGCCTACGAGCAGTACTTC
TRBV4-1	few	TRBJ2-3	.	CASSPRWVGTDTQYF	TGCGCCAGCAGCCCGAGGTGGGTGGGCACAGATACGCAGTATTTT
TRBV7-4	few	TRBJ2-4	.	CASGTRTHKGQNIQYF	TGTGCCAGCGGGACCCGGACCCACAAGGGGCAAAACATTCAGTACTTC
TRBV7-2	few	TRBJ1-1	.	CASSLGLTIAEAFF	TGTGCCAGCAGCTTAGGTCTAACGATTGCTGAAGCTTTCTTT
TRBV4-3	many	TRBJ2-1	.	CASSQEGNNEQFF	TGCGCCAGCAGCCAAGAGGGCAACAATGAGCAGTTCTTC
TRBV30	.	TRBJ1-5	.	CAWRTPGGTQPQHF	TGTGCCTGGAGGACCCCGGGGGGGACTCAGCCCCAGCATTTT
TRBV5-1	.	TRBJ2-5	TRBD2	CASSLVPAGEETQYF	TGCGCCAGCAGCTTGGTCCCAGCGGGGGAAGAGACCCAGTACTTC
TRBV2	few	TRBJ1-2	.	CASSLETSNYGYTF	TGTGCCAGCAGTTTGGAAACCTCTAACTATGGCTACACCTTC
TRBV4-1	.	TRBJ1-3	.	CASSQEVSRGNTIYF	TGCGCCAGCAGCCAAGAAGTCTCTCGGGGAAACACCATATATTTT
TRBV29-1	few	TRBJ2-3	.	CSLPRGSSSTDTQYF	TGCAGCCTCCCTCGAGGGTCCTCTAGCACAGATACGCAGTATTTT
TRBV14	.	TRBJ2-1	.	CASSQVRSSYNEQFF	TGTGCCAGCAGCCAAGTCCGGAGCTCCTACAATGAGCAGTTCTTC
TRBV14	few	TRBJ2-3	.	CASTPRGSPTDTQYF	TGTGCCAGCACTCCAAGGGGGAGTCCGACAGATACGCAGTATTTT
TRBV20-1	.	TRBJ2-3	.	CSARGNSESAQYF	TGCAGTGCTAGAGGGAACTCGGAGTCGGCGCAGTATTTT
TRBV28	few	TRBJ2-2	.	CASGSGIGELFF	TGTGCCTCAGGTTCGGGGATCGGGGAGCTGTTTTTT
TRBV6-1	.	TRBJ1-1	.	CASSGLGAFF	TGTGCCAGCAGTGGCCTAGGGGCTTTCTTT
TRBV5-1	few	TRBJ1-2	.	CASSLMAEGGYTF	TGCGCCAGCAGCTTGATGGCAGAAGGTGGCTACACCTTC
TRBV7-3	few	TRBJ1-1	.	CASSSNKNTEAFF	TGTGCCAGCAGCTCGAATAAGAACACTGAAGCTTTCTTT
TRBV5-1	.	TRBJ2-5	TRBD1	CASSGGQAGETQYF	TGCGCCAGCAGCGGGGGACAGGCCGGAGAGACCCAGTACTTC
TRBV6-5	many	TRBJ1-2	.	CASSYSIQMGYTF	TGTGCCAGCAGTTACTCGATACAGATGGGCTACACCTTC
TRBV7-3	.	TRBJ2-7	.	CASSDTSRVFPPYEQYF	TGTGCCAGCAGCGACACCAGCAGGGTCTTCCCCCCTTACGAGCAGTACTTC
TRBV5-1	.	TRBJ2-3	TRBD1	CASSSRRTGVEDTQYF	TGCGCCAGCAGCTCTAGACGGACAGGGGTGGAAGATACGCAGTATTTT
TRBV5-1	many	TRBJ2-3	.	CASSPYDSSTDTQYF	TGCGCCAGCAGCCCCTATGACAGCAGCACAGATACGCAGTATTTT
TRBV29-1	.	TRBJ1-4	TRBD1	CSVAWDRGEKLFF	TGCAGCGTTGCGTGGGACAGGGGTGAAAAACTGTTTTTT
TRBV2	.	TRBJ1-5	.	CASSDLSDDQPQHF	TGTGCCAGCAGTGACTTGTCAGATGATCAGCCCCAGCATTTT
TRBV28	few	TRBJ1-1	.	CASSVDTRSPVEAFF	TGTGCCAGCAGCGTCGACACCCGCTCTCCGGTTGAAGCTTTCTTT
TRBV9	few	TRBJ2-3	.	CAVAPGSADTQYF	TGTGCCGTCGCACCTGGTAGCGCAGATACGCAGTATTTT
TRBV11-3	.	TRBJ2-6	TRBD1	CASSRDSNSGANVLTF	TGTGCCAGCAGCCGGGACAGCAACTCTGGGGCCAACGTCCTGACTTTC
TRBV2	once	TRBJ1-2	.	CASSEEVGNYGYTF	TGTGCCAGCAGTGAGGAGGTTGGGAACTATGGCTACACCTTC
TRBV12-5	few	TRBJ2-1	TRBD2	CASGLVLPGARLAGDNEQFF	TGTGCTAGTGGTTTGGTACTGCCCGGGGCCAGACTAGCGGGGGACAATGAGCAGTTCTTC
TRBV7-9	few	TRBJ1-1	.	CASSEGPNTEAFF	TGTGCCAGCAGCGAAGGACCGAACACTGAAGCTTTCTTT
TRBV3-2	.	TRBJ1-5	.	CASSQEETANQPQHF	TGTGCCAGCAGCCAAGAAGAGACAGCTAATCAGCCCCAGCATTTT
TRBV29-1	.	TRBJ1-2	.	CSVAPTSGYGYTF	TGCAGCGTTGCACCGACATCGGGCTATGGCTACACCTTC
TRBV6-2/TRBV6-3	.	TRBJ2-1	.	CASTDSPNEQFF	TGTGCCAGCACGGACAGCCCCAATGAGCAGTTCTTC
TRBV7-9	few	TRBJ1-1	TRBD1	CASSTRQGSDTEAFF	TGTGCCAGCAGCACAAGACAGGGCTCGGACACTGAAGCTTTCTTT
TRBV12-3/TRBV12-4	.	TRBJ2-3	TRBD1	CASSLSSGQGATDTQYF	TGTGCCAGCAGTTTATCGTCGGGACAGGGCGCCACAGATACGCAGTATTTT
TRBV20-1	.	TRBJ2-3	TRBD2	CSARGAGGHTDTQYF	TGCAGTGCACGAGGCGCGGGGGGTCACACAGATACGCAGTATTTT
TRBV6-6	.	TRBJ2-2	TRBD2	CAGHYSGANTGELFF	TGTGCCGGTCACTATAGCGGGGCGAACACCGGGGAGCTGTTTTTT
TRBV29-1	many	TRBJ1-5	TRBD1	CSVTGTGVDQPQHF	TGCAGCGTTACCGGGACAGGGGTCGATCAGCCCCAGCATTTT
TRBV20-1	many	TRBJ1-2	.	CSGTDDYGYTF	TGCAGTGGGACGGATGACTATGGCTACACCTTC
TRBV7-9	many	TRBJ2-1	.	CASSLVSGSYNEQFF	TGTGCCAGCAGCTTAGTGTCCGGGTCCTACAATGAGCAGTTCTTC
TRBV2	few	TRBJ1-1	TRBD1	CASSGTGVTEAFF	TGTGCCAGCAGTGGGACAGGGGTCACTGAAGCTTTCTTT
TRBV7-2	.	TRBJ2-2	TRBD2	CASRAAGGPTGELFF	TGTGCCAGCAGGGCGGCGGGGGGGCCCACCGGGGAGCTGTTTTTT
TRBV27	few	TRBJ2-3	TRBD2	CASSPLTSGGTDTQYF	TGTGCCAGCAGTCCCCTGACTAGCGGAGGGACAGATACGCAGTATTTT
TRBV4-2	.	TRBJ1-2	.	CASSQEAKDRKYGYTF	TGTGCCAGCAGCCAAGAGGCTAAGGACAGAAAATATGGCTACACCTTC